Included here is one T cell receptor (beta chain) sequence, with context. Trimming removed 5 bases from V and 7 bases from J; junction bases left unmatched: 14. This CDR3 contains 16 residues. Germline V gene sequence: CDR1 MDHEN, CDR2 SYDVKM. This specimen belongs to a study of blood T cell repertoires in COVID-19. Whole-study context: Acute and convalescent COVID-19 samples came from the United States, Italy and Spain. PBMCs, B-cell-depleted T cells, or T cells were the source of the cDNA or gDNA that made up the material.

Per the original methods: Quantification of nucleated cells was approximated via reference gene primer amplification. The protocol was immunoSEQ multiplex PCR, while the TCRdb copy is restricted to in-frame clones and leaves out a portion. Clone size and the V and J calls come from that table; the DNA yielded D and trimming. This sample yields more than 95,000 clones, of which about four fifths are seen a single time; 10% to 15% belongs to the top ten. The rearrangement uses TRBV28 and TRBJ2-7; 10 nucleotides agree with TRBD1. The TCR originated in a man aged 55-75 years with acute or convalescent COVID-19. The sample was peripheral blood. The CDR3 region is CASSPSDRGIEREQYF. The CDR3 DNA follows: TGTGCCAGCAGTCCATCGGACAGGGGGATTGAGCGGGAGCAGTACTTC.